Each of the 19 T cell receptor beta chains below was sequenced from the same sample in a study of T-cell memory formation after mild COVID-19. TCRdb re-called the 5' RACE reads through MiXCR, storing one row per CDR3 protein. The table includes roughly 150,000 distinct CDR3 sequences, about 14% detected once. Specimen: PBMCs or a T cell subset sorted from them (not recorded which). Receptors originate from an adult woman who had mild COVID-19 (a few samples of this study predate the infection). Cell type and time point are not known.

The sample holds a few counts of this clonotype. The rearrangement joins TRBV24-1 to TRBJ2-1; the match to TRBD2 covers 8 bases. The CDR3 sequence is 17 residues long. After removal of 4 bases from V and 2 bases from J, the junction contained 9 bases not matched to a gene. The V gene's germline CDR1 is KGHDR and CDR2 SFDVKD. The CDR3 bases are TGTGCCACCAGTGACACTAAACTAGCGGAAACCTACAATGAGCAGTTCTTC. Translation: CATSDTKLAETYNEQFF.

The CDR3 sequence: CASSQKKAGYNTGELFF. The CDR3 DNA sequence: TGTGCCAGCAGCCAGAAGAAGGCAGGGTATAACACCGGGGAGCTGTTTTTT. The chain is built from TRBV14 and TRBJ2-2; possibly TRBD1 for D (5 bases). Germline lookup yields CDR1 SGHDN and CDR2 FVKESK. The CDR3 covers 17 residues. V lost 3 bases and J lost 2, with 16 bases in between.

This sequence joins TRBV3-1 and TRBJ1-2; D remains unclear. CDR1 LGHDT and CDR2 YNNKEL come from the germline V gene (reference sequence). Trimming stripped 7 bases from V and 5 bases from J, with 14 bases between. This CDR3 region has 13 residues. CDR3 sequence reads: CASIQDGRYGYTF. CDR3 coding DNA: TGTGCCAGCATTCAAGATGGAAGATATGGCTACACCTTC.

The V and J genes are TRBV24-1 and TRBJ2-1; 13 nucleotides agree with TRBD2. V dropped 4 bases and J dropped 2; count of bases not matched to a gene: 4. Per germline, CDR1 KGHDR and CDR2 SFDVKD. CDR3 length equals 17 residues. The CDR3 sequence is CATSERTSGSTYNEQFF. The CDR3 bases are TGTGCCACCAGTGAGAGGACTAGCGGGAGTACCTACAATGAGCAGTTCTTC.

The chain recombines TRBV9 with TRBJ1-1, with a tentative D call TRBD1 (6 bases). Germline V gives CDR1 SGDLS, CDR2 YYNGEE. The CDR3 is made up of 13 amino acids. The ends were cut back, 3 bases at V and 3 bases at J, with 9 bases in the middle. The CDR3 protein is CASSARGHTEAFF. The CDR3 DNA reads TGTGCCAGCAGCGCCAGGGGACACACTGAAGCTTTCTTT. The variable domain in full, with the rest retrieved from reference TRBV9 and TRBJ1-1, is DSGVTQTPKHLITATGQRVTLRCSPRSGDLSVYWYQQSLDQGLQFLIQYYNGEERAKGNILERFSAQQFPDLHSELNLSSLELGDSALYFCASSARGHTEAFFGQGTRLTVV.

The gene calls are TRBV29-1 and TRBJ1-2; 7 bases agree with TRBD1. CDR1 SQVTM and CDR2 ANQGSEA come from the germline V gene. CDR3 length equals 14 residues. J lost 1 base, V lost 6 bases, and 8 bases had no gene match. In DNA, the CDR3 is TGCAGCGTCACTTCCGGGACAGATAACTATGGCTACACCTTC. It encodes CSVTSGTDNYGYTF.

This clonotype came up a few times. In DNA form, the CDR3 reads TGCGCCAGCAACGGGGGGGACAACAATGAGCAGTTCTTC. It codes for CASNGGDNNEQFF. The chain is built from TRBV4-1 and TRBJ2-1, with 8 positions matching TRBD2. From germline, CDR1 is MGHRA and CDR2 YSYEKL. J was trimmed by 5 bases and V by 7 bases; bases with no gene match: 4. CDR3 length equals 13 residues.

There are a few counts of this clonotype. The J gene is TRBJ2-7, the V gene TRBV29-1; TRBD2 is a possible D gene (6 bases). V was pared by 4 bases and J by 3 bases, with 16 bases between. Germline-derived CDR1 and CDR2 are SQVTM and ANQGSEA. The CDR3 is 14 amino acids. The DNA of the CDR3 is TGCAGCGTTGCTGGTGGAGGGATGGGCTACGAGCAGTACTTC. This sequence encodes CSVAGGGMGYEQYF.

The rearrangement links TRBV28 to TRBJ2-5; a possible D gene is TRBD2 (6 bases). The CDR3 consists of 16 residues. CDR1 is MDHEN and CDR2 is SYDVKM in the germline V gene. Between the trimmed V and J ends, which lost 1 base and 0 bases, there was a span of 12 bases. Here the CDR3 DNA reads TGTGCCAGCAGTTTATCATCTGGGAGGAACCAAGAGACCCAGTACTTC. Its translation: CASSLSSGRNQETQYF.

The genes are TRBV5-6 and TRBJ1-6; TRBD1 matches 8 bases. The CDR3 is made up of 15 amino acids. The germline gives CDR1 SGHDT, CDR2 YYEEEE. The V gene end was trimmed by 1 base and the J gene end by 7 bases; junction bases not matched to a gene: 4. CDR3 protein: CASSLKTGGNSPLHF. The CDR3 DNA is TGTGCCAGCAGCTTGAAAACAGGGGGGAATTCACCCCTCCACTTT. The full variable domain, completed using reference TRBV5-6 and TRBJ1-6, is DAGVTQSPTHLIKTRGQQVTLRCSPKSGHDTVSWYQQALGQGPQFIFQYYEEEERQRGNFPDRFSGHQFPNYSSELNVNALLLGDSALYLCASSLKTGGNSPLHFGNGTRLTVT.

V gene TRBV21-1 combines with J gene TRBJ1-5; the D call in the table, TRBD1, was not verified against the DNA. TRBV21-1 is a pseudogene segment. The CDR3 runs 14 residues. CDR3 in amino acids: CASSKGRGGQPQHF. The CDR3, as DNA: TGTGCCAGCAGCAAAGGAAGGGGCGGACAGCCCCAGCATTTT.

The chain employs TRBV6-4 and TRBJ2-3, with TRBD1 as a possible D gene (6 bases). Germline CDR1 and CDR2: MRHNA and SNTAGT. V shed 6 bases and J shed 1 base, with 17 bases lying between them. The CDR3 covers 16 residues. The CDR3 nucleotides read TGTGCCAGCAGCGATCAGGGGTTTGCGGGCACAGATACGCAGTATTTT. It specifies CASSDQGFAGTDTQYF.

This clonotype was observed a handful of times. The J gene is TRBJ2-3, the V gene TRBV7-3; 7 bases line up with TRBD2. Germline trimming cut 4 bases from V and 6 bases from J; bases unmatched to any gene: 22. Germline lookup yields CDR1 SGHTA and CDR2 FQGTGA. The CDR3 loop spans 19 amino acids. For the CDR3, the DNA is TGTGCCAGCAGCTCCCCCCAGCAGGAGCGGGACCATCACCAGGATACGCAGTATTTT. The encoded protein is CASSSPQQERDHHQDTQYF.

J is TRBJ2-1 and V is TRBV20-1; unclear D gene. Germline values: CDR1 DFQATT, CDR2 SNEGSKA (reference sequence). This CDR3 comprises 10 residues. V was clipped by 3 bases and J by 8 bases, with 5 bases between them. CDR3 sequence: CSASPHEQFF. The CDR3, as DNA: TGCAGTGCTAGCCCCCATGAGCAGTTCTTC.

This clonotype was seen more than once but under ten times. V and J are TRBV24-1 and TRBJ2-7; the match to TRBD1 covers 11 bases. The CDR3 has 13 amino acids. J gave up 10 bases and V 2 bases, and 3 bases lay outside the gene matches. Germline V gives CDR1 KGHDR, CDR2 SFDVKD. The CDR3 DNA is TGTGCCACCAGTGATTGGACAGGGGGCGACCAGTACTTC. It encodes CATSDWTGGDQYF.

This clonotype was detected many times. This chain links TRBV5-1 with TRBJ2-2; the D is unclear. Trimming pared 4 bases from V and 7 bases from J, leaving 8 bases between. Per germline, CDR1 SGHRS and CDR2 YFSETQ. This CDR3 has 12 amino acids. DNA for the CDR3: TGCGCCAGCAGCGGTCCGGTCGGGGAGCTGTTTTTT. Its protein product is CASSGPVGELFF.

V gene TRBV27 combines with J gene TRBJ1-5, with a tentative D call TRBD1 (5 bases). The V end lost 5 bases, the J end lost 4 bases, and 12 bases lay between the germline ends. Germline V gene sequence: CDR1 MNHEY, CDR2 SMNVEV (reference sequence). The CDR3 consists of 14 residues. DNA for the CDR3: TGTGCCAGCAGTACGCCGGGGGGAAATCAGCCCCAGCATTTT. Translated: CASSTPGGNQPQHF.

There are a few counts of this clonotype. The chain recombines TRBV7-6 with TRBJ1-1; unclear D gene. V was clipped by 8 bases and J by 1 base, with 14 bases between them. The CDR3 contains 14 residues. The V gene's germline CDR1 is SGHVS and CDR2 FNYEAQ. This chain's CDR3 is CASEDWSENTEAFF. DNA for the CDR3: TGTGCCAGCGAAGATTGGTCGGAGAACACTGAAGCTTTCTTT.

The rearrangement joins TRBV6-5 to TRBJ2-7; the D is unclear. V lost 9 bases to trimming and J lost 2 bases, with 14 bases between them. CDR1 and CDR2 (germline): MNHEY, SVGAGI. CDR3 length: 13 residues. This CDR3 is CARSWVGPYEQYF. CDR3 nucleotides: TGTGCCAGAAGCTGGGTAGGGCCCTACGAGCAGTACTTC.